A single sample gave rise to the 5 T cell receptor beta chains below, sequenced in a study of cytomegalovirus exposure and HLA in healthy donors. 13 Jbeta primers and 60 Vbeta primers were used for the PCR. The assay was immunoSEQ multiplex PCR, and TCRdb's table has in-frame clones only and misses some. This sample's table reports 100,000 to 150,000 clones. The material sequenced was PBMCs. The source of these receptors is a man between 18 and 35 years old in good health and CMV-seronegative.

The chain uses TRBV11-1 and TRBJ2-3; D is unclear. The length of the CDR3 is 13 residues. In germline, CDR1 is SGHAT, CDR2 FQDESV (reference sequence). The ends were cut back, 5 bases at V and 6 bases at J, with 12 bases in the middle. The CDR3 region is CASSQTGWDTQYF. CDR3 coding DNA: TGTGCCAGCAGCCAGACTGGGTGGGATACGCAGTATTTT.

The V call is TRBV7-2, the J call TRBJ1-1, with D uncertain. V lost 10 bases, J lost 4 bases, and 19 bases lay in between. In germline, CDR1 is SGHTA, CDR2 FQGNSA. The CDR3 totals 14 residues. The CDR3 nucleotides read TGTGCCACGCTGCTCCAGGAATTAGGCACTGAAGCTTTCTTT. Its translation is CATLLQELGTEAFF. Combining the CDR3 with reference TRBV7-2 and TRBJ1-1 gives the whole variable domain GAGVSQSPSNKVTEKGKDVELRCDPISGHTALYWYRQSLGQGLEFLIYFQGNSAPDKSGLPSDRFSAERTGGSVSTLTIQRTQQEDSAVYLCATLLQELGTEAFFGQGTRLTVV.

V gene TRBV15 combines with J gene TRBJ2-2; no firm D call. CDR3 size: 14 residues. CDR1 and CDR2 (germline): LNHNV, YYDKDF (reference sequence). With 5 bases removed from V and 5 bases from J, the gap between germline ends came to 12 bases. The CDR3 nucleotides read TGTGCCACCAGCCGCCGTTTAGAAACCGGGGAGCTGTTTTTT. Amino acids: CATSRRLETGELFF.

The chain links TRBV7-9 to TRBJ2-5; 12 bases agree with TRBD1. CDR1 is SEHNR and CDR2 is FQNEAQ in the germline V gene (reference sequence). The CDR3 has 18 amino acids. Trimming took 0 bases from V and 5 from J; bases not matched to a gene: 10. This CDR3 reads CASSLAMGQGALWETQYF. The CDR3 bases are TGTGCCAGCAGCTTAGCTATGGGACAGGGGGCCCTTTGGGAGACCCAGTACTTC.

The CDR3 reads CASSQEVRGQGAHTIYF. CDR3 nucleotide sequence: TGTGCCAGCAGCCAAGAGGTCAGGGGGCAGGGGGCACACACCATATATTTT. The V and J genes are TRBV4-2 and TRBJ1-3; TRBD1 matches at 8 bases. This CDR3 spans 17 amino acids. V was pared by 0 bases and J by 8 bases, with 12 bases of the junction left unmatched. CDR1 and CDR2 from the germline V gene are LGHNA and YNFKEQ.